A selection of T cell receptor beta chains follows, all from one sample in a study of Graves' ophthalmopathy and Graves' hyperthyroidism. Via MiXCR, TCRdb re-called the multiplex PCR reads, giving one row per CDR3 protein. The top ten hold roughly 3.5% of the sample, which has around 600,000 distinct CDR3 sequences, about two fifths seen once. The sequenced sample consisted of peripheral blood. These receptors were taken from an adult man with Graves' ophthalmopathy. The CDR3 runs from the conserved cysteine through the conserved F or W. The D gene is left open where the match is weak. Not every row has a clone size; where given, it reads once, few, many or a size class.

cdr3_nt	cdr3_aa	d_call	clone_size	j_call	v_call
TGTGCCAGCAGTTACTCGAGACTAACGTCCTACGAGCAGTACTTC	CASSYSRLTSYEQYF	-	many	TRBJ2-7	TRBV6-6
TGTGCCAGCACCGACGCAAACACAGATACGCAGTATTTT	CASTDANTDTQYF	-	-	TRBJ2-3	TRBV2
TGTGCCAGCAGCGTCCTGGACGGGTACGAGCAGTACTTC	CASSVLDGYEQYF	-	once	TRBJ2-7	TRBV7-9
TGTGCCAGGGAGGGGGGGGTGACTGAAGCTTTCTTT	CAREGGVTEAFF	-	-	TRBJ1-1	TRBV19
TGTGCCAGCACCGACAAACCCTACAGGTCCCCGGCGAACACTGAAGCTTTCTTT	CASTDKPYRSPANTEAFF	-	few	TRBJ1-1	TRBV12-3/TRBV12-4
TGTGCCAGCAGTTACAGGGGACAGTACGACGAGCAGTACTTC	CASSYRGQYDEQYF	TRBD1	many	TRBJ2-7	TRBV10-3
TGTGCCAGCAGGGGTGAGACCTGGTACGAGCAGTACTTC	CASRGETWYEQYF	-	many	TRBJ2-7	TRBV7-9
TGCGCCAGCAGTGAGTCGGGCAGGGGGCATCAGCCCCAGCATTTT	CASSESGRGHQPQHF	TRBD1	-	TRBJ1-5	TRBV10-2
TGTGCCAGTAGTATAGATTGGGGGAACACTGAAGCGTTCTTT	CASSIDWGNTEAFF	-	-	TRBJ1-1	TRBV19
TGTGCCAGCAGCCAAGATCCTCATCCCTACGAGCAGTACTTC	CASSQDPHPYEQYF	-	few	TRBJ2-7	TRBV14
TGTGCCAGCAGCCGAAACCCTGGGGCTGAAGCTTTCTTT	CASSRNPGAEAFF	-	few	TRBJ1-1	TRBV7-2
TGTGCCAGCATTGCCGGGACAGGGGGCGTGGGCTACACCTTC	CASIAGTGGVGYTF	TRBD1	-	TRBJ1-2	TRBV2
TGTGCCAGCAGTGAGGCACCGGGACTAGCGGGGGAGCCGTCCTACGAGCAGTACTTC	CASSEAPGLAGEPSYEQYF	TRBD2	many	TRBJ2-7	TRBV25-1
TGTGCCAGCAGTGAACGGGGGACAGGGACCCAGTACTTC	CASSERGTGTQYF	TRBD1	many	TRBJ2-5	TRBV25-1
TGTGCCAGCAGCTTGGGAGGGGACACGGCGAACACTGAAGCTTTCTTT	CASSLGGDTANTEAFF	-	few	TRBJ1-1	TRBV5-4
TGCAGCTTCCGGGACAGGGGGCGGGAGACCCAGTACTTC	CSFRDRGRETQYF	TRBD1	-	TRBJ2-5	TRBV29-1
TGTGCTAGCACCTCCTACTCGGGGACAGGGGTAGAGACCCAGTACTTC	CASTSYSGTGVETQYF	TRBD1	once	TRBJ2-5	TRBV7-7
TGCAGCGGCAGAGGCATGAACACTGAAGCTTTCTTT	CSGRGMNTEAFF	-	-	TRBJ1-1	TRBV29-1
TGTGCCATCAGTGGAGCGGTTCCTCAGGGGGCCACAGATACGCAGTATTTT	CAISGAVPQGATDTQYF	TRBD1	few	TRBJ2-3	TRBV10-3
TGCAGCGTCGAGACAGGGATGAACACTGAAGCTTTCTTT	CSVETGMNTEAFF	TRBD1	-	TRBJ1-1	TRBV29-1
TGCAGCTTGGCCGGGCAGCCCCAGCATTTT	CSLAGQPQHF	-	once	TRBJ1-5	TRBV29-1
TGTGCCATGGCCGGGGGACAGGGGCGAGAGACCCAGTACTTC	CAMAGGQGRETQYF	TRBD1	-	TRBJ2-5	TRBV2
TGTGCCAGCAGCCACGGGGGGATGAAGGAGGCCCAGTACTTC	CASSHGGMKEAQYF	TRBD2	-	TRBJ2-5	TRBV7-9
TGTGCCAGCAGCTTAGTGGGGCGGATGAACATTGAAGCTTTCTTT	CASSLVGRMNIEAFF	-	many	TRBJ1-1	TRBV7-8
TGCAGTGCTAGTGATACTGAAGCTTTCTTT	CSASDTEAFF	-	many	TRBJ1-1	TRBV20-1
TGTGCCAGCAGCGGAGGTAGCGGAACTAGCACAGATACGCAGTATTTT	CASSGGSGTSTDTQYF	-	few	TRBJ2-3	TRBV9
TGCAGGCCAGCCGGCAGAGCCTACGAGCAGTACTTC	CRPAGRAYEQYF	-	-	TRBJ2-7	TRBV29-1
TGCAGCGTTGGTGCCCTAGGGCCCCTAACTGAAGCTTTCTTT	CSVGALGPLTEAFF	-	-	TRBJ1-1	TRBV29-1
TGTGCCAGCAGCCCGGCGCGGGAGATCTCCTACGAGCAGTACTTC	CASSPAREISYEQYF	TRBD2	once	TRBJ2-7	TRBV10-3
TGTGCCAGCAGATCAACAGGGTTTAATTCACCCCTCCACTTT	CASRSTGFNSPLHF	-	few	TRBJ1-6	TRBV10-3
TGTGCCAGCAGCGCCCAGGGGGGGGGACAAGAGACCCAGTACTTC	CASSAQGGGQETQYF	-	many	TRBJ2-5	TRBV7-2
TGTGCCAGCAGTCGGGACCCCTCCGGGGAGCTGTTTTTT	CASSRDPSGELFF	-	many	TRBJ2-2	TRBV6-4
TGCAGTGCTAGAGTTTATATGGGGACAGGGCCTCCCTACGAGCAGTACTTC	CSARVYMGTGPPYEQYF	TRBD1	few	TRBJ2-7	TRBV20-1
TGTGCCATCAGTGAGTCAGACACGGACACTGAAGCTTTCTTT	CAISESDTDTEAFF	-	many	TRBJ1-1	TRBV10-3
TGTGCTAGTGGTTTGGTACCAGGGGGTGTCACTGAAGCTTTCTTT	CASGLVPGGVTEAFF	TRBD1	-	TRBJ1-1	TRBV25-1
TGTGCCACCAGTGCTAGTTGGCAGGGGAATTCACCCCTCCACTTT	CATSASWQGNSPLHF	-	-	TRBJ1-6	TRBV24-1
TGTGCCAGCAGTGAGGGAGGACAGGGACTCGGAGAGCAGTACTTC	CASSEGGQGLGEQYF	TRBD1	many	TRBJ2-7	TRBV2
TGTGCCAGCAGTAAAGCTTTCTTT	CASSKAFF	-	many	TRBJ1-1	TRBV25-1
TGTGCTAGCGGATTGGGACAGGGCTACGAGCAGTACTTC	CASGLGQGYEQYF	TRBD1	many	TRBJ2-7	TRBV7-7
TGTGCCAGCACAAGCTCCCCTCTCTACGAGCAGTACTTC	CASTSSPLYEQYF	-	few	TRBJ2-7	TRBV10-3
TGCAGTGCTAGCGGGGTTTCAGACACTGAAGCTTTCTTT	CSASGVSDTEAFF	-	-	TRBJ1-1	TRBV20-1
TGTGCCAGCAGTTACGTTGTGTTAGGGAGAGAGACCCAGTACTTC	CASSYVVLGRETQYF	-	few	TRBJ2-5	TRBV6-2/TRBV6-3
TGTGCCAGCAGCCAAGTAGGGGGTCAAGAGACCCAGTACTTC	CASSQVGGQETQYF	-	many	TRBJ2-5	TRBV14
TGTGCCAGCAGCTTAACACAGGGTCACGCTGAAGCTTTCTTT	CASSLTQGHAEAFF	-	many	TRBJ1-1	TRBV7-3
TGTGCCAGCAGCCTCGGGACAGGGCAAGCTTTCTTT	CASSLGTGQAFF	TRBD1	many	TRBJ1-1	TRBV5-4
TGTGCCAGCAGTTTACAGCTGGGGGGATTTGGTGGCTACACCTTC	CASSLQLGGFGGYTF	-	many	TRBJ1-2	TRBV27
TGTGCCAGCAGCCCTCCAGGGGCCTCGAATGAAAAACTGTTTTTT	CASSPPGASNEKLFF	-	few	TRBJ1-4	TRBV3-1
TGTGCCAGCAGCCAAAATAGACAGCGGGGGTATAATTCACCCCTCCACTTT	CASSQNRQRGYNSPLHF	-	few	TRBJ1-6	TRBV3-1
TGCGCCAGCAGCCAAGATAGGGTCGGATCTTACTCCTACGAGCAGTACTTC	CASSQDRVGSYSYEQYF	-	-	TRBJ2-7	TRBV4-1
TGTGCCTGGAGTGCACCATGGGGCCCCGAATCACCCCTCCACTTT	CAWSAPWGPESPLHF	-	few	TRBJ1-6	TRBV19
TGCAGTGCCCATGGACAGGGTGCTTCACCCCTCCACTTT	CSAHGQGASPLHF	TRBD1	many	TRBJ1-6	TRBV20-1
TGTGCCAGCAGCTACGGACTAGTGGATTCACCCCTCCACTTT	CASSYGLVDSPLHF	-	many	TRBJ1-6	TRBV7-9